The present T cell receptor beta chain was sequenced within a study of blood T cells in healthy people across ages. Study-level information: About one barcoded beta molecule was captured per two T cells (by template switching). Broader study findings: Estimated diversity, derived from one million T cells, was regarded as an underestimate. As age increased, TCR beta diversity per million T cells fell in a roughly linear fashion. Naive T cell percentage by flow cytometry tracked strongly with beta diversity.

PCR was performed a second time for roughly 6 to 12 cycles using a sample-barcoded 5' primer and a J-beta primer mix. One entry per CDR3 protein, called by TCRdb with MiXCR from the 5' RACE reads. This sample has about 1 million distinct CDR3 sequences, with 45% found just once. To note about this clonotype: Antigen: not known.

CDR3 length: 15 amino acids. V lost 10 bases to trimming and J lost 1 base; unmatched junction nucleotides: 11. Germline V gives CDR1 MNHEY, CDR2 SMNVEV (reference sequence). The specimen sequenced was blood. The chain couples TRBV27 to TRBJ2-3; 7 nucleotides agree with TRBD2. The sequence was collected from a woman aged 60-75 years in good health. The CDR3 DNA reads TGTGCCACTACTGGGAGGGCGCGGGGCACAGATACGCAGTATTTT. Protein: CATTGRARGTDTQYF.